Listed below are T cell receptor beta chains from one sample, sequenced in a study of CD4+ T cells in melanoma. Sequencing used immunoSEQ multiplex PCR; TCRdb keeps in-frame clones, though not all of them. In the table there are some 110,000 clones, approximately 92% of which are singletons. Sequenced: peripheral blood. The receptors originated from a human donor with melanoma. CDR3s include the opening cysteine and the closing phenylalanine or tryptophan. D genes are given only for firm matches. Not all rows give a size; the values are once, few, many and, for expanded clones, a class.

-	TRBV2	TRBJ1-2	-	CASSDSRARLLGYTF	TGTGCCAGCAGTGATAGCAGGGCTCGCCTTTTAGGCTACACCTTC
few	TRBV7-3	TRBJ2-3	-	CASSIKPRDRWGTDTQYF	TGTGCCAGCAGCATAAAGCCCAGGGACCGATGGGGCACAGATACGCAGTATTTT
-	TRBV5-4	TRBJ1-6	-	CASSPRDGPNSPLHF	TGTGCCAGCAGCCCCCGGGACGGACCTAATTCACCCCTCCACTTT
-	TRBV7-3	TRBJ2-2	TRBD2	CASSQSGGNTGELFF	TGTGCCAGCAGCCAAAGCGGGGGGAACACCGGGGAGCTGTTTTTT
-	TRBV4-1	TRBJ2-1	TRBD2	CASSQVGRTSGAEQFF	TGCGCCAGCAGCCAAGTAGGGAGGACTAGCGGGGCTGAGCAGTTCTTC
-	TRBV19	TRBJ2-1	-	CASSTRDGRNNEQFF	TGTGCCAGTAGTACTAGGGACGGTCGTAACAATGAGCAGTTCTTC
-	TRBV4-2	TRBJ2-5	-	CASSQVYGAQETQYF	TGTGCCAGCAGCCAAGTTTACGGGGCCCAGGAGACCCAGTACTTC
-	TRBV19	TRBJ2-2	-	CASSIGLTTGELFF	TGTGCCAGTAGTATAGGGCTAACCACCGGGGAGCTGTTTTTT
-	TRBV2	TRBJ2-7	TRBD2	CASTGTSVSEQYF	TGTGCCAGCACCGGGACTAGCGTATCCGAGCAGTACTTC
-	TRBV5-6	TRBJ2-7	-	CASSLADLPYEQYF	TGTGCCAGCAGCTTGGCTGACTTACCCTACGAGCAGTACTTC
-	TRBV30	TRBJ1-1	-	CASENTEAFF	TGTGCTTCGGAGAACACTGAAGCTTTCTTT
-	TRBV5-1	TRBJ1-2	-	CASSLGSGYTF	TGCGCCAGCAGCTTGGGGTCAGGCTACACCTTC
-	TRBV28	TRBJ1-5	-	CASSLSGSVHQPQHF	TGTGCCAGCAGTTTATCAGGGTCGGTCCATCAGCCCCAGCATTTT
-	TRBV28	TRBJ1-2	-	CASSIAPFGYGYTF	TGTGCCAGCAGTATAGCCCCCTTCGGCTATGGCTACACCTTC
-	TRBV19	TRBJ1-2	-	CASRTQGRVGNYGYTF	TGTGCCAGTAGAACTCAAGGGAGGGTCGGTAACTATGGCTACACCTTC
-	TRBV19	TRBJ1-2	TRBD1	CASSETGLSGYTF	TGTGCCAGTAGCGAGACAGGGCTGAGCGGCTACACCTTC
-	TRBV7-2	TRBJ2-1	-	CASSGRGAREQFF	TGTGCCAGCAGCGGCCGGGGCGCACGGGAGCAGTTCTTC
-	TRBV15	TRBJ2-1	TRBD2	CATSRGPAGAHNEQFF	TGTGCCACCAGCAGAGGGCCAGCGGGGGCTCACAATGAGCAGTTCTTC
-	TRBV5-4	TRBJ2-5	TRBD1	CASSLGQGVSGETQYF	TGTGCCAGCAGCTTAGGACAGGGGGTTAGCGGAGAGACCCAGTACTTC
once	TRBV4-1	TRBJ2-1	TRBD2	CASSPPGLGFDEQFF	TGCGCCAGCAGCCCACCGGGACTAGGATTCGATGAGCAGTTCTTC
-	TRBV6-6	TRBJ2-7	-	CAISGTGNYEQYF	TGTGCCATCAGCGGGACAGGCAACTACGAGCAGTACTTC
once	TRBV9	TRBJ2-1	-	CASSVVQTDEQFF	TGTGCCAGCAGCGTAGTCCAGACCGATGAGCAGTTCTTC
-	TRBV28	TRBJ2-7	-	CASSLRSGSGPYEQYF	TGTGCCAGCAGTTTGAGGTCAGGGTCGGGACCCTACGAGCAGTACTTC
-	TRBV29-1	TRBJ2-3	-	CSSNTDTQYF	TGCAGCTCTAACACAGATACGCAGTATTTT
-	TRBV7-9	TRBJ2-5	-	CASSPINRFQTQYF	TGTGCCAGCAGCCCAATCAATAGGTTTCAGACCCAGTACTTC
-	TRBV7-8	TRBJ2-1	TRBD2	CASSLRELAGGLNNEQFF	TGTGCCAGCAGCTTAAGGGAACTGGCGGGAGGGCTCAACAATGAGCAGTTCTTC
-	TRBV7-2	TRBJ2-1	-	CASSLTGTVDEQFF	TGTGCCAGCAGCTTAACTGGGACGGTCGATGAGCAGTTCTTC
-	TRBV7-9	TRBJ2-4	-	CASSPVIDKGQPKNIQYF	TGTGCCAGCAGTCCCGTTATCGATAAGGGACAACCCAAAAACATTCAGTACTTC
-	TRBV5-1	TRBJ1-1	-	CASSSGNTEAFF	TGCGCCAGCAGCTCAGGGAACACTGAAGCTTTCTTT
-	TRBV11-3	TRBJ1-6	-	CASSLGVLSPLHF	TGTGCCAGCAGCTTAGGGGTTCTTTCACCCCTCCACTTT
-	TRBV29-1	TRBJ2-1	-	CSARTAEQFF	TGCAGCGCTAGGACGGCGGAGCAGTTCTTC
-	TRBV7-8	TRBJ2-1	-	CASSSGNRVSEQFF	TGTGCCAGCAGCTCGGGGAACAGGGTTTCTGAGCAGTTCTTC
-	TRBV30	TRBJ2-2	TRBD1	CARRTGVGTGELFF	TGTGCCAGACGGACAGGGGTGGGCACCGGGGAGCTGTTTTTT
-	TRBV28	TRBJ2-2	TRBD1	CASSLRQGSAGELFF	TGTGCCAGCAGTTTGAGACAGGGATCGGCCGGGGAGCTGTTTTTT
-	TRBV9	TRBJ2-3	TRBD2	CASSAGTSGRMGGVTDTQYF	TGTGCCAGCAGCGCCGGGACTAGCGGGAGAATGGGCGGTGTCACAGATACGCAGTATTTT
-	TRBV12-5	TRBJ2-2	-	CASGLSANTGELFF	TGTGCTAGTGGTTTGTCAGCCAACACCGGGGAGCTGTTTTTT
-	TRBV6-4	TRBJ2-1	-	CASSPTPEPINEQFF	TGTGCCAGCAGTCCGACTCCCGAGCCGATCAATGAGCAGTTCTTC